The 30 T cell receptor beta chains below come from one sample, sequenced in a study of blood T cell repertoires in COVID-19. Assay: immunoSEQ multiplex PCR; the TCRdb copy retains only in-frame clones and omits some. The table lists fewer than 350,000 clones, around 90% of them singletons, with 6.8% in the top ten. Sequencing was done on a sample of peripheral blood. These receptors originate from a woman aged 25 to 45 with COVID-19, enrolled during active disease.

This rearrangement joins TRBV5-4 to TRBJ1-1; D uncertain. Trimming pared 2 bases from V and 8 bases from J, leaving 10 bases between. The CDR3 has 12 amino acids. From germline, CDR1 is SGHNT and CDR2 YYREEE (reference sequence). The CDR3 spells CASSLFGREAFF. The CDR3 bases are TGTGCCAGCAGCTTATTTGGGAGAGAAGCTTTCTTT.

The chain is built from TRBV10-3 and TRBJ2-2; 9 bases are a match to TRBD1. V lost 4 bases to trimming and J lost 3 bases; unmatched junction nucleotides: 9. This CDR3 spans 17 amino acids. Per the germline V gene, CDR1 is ENHRY and CDR2 is SYGVKD. Here the CDR3 reads CAISGSQGAPDTGELFF. In DNA form, the CDR3 reads TGTGCCATCAGTGGGTCACAGGGGGCGCCGGACACCGGGGAGCTGTTTTTT.

The rearrangement joins TRBV5-1 to TRBJ2-1; D may be TRBD2 (6 bases). Germline V gene data show CDR1 as SGHRS and CDR2 as YFSETQ. Trimming took off 4 bases at V and 0 bases at J, with 14 bases between the two ends. This CDR3 has 16 amino acids. CDR3 protein: CASSPGTSSSYNEQFF. The CDR3 DNA follows: TGCGCCAGCAGCCCTGGGACTTCGAGCTCCTACAATGAGCAGTTCTTC.

The J gene is TRBJ1-1, the V gene TRBV7-2, with no clear D. The germline CDR1 and CDR2 sequences are SGHTA and FQGNSA. There are 14 residues in the CDR3. Trimming removed 2 bases at V and 1 base at J, with 8 bases between. The CDR3 sequence is CASSLSSGNTEAFF. In DNA, the CDR3 is TGTGCCAGCAGCTTAAGTTCAGGGAACACTGAAGCTTTCTTT.

The V and J genes are TRBV9 and TRBJ1-5; D gene ambiguous. Germline CDR1 SGDLS, CDR2 YYNGEE. The CDR3 is made up of 15 amino acids. Trimming removed 3 bases from V and 0 bases from J, with 10 bases in between. DNA for the CDR3: TGTGCCAGCAGCGCAACAGATTATAGCAATCAGCCCCAGCATTTT. Protein product: CASSATDYSNQPQHF.

The chain couples TRBV7-2 to TRBJ2-2; no firm D call. V lost 0 bases and J 1 base, leaving 6 bases between the germline ends. Germline V gene data show CDR1 as SGHTA and CDR2 as FQGNSA. The CDR3 is 15 amino acids. Here the CDR3 reads CASSLAHLNTGELFF. In DNA, the CDR3 is TGTGCCAGCAGCTTAGCTCACTTGAACACCGGGGAGCTGTTTTTT.

The gene calls are TRBV3-1 (or the pseudogene TRBV3-2) and TRBJ1-1, with a tentative D call TRBD1 (5 bases). Germline V gene sequence: CDR1 LGHDT, CDR2 YNNKEL (reference sequence). The CDR3 runs to 14 residues. Deletions cut 0 bases from V and 3 bases from J, with 8 bases between. The CDR3 DNA sequence: TGTGCCAGCAGCCAAGAATGGGGGGACACTGAAGCTTTCTTT. Translation: CASSQEWGDTEAFF.

This clone appeared once. The chain couples TRBV30 to TRBJ1-4; 7 positions match TRBD1. The CDR3 consists of 12 residues. The J segment lost 5 bases and the V segment lost 4 bases, leaving 1 base of the junction unmatched. Germline CDR1 and CDR2: GTSNPN and SVGIG (reference sequence). The CDR3 reads CAWTRGNEKLFF. The CDR3 bases are TGTGCCTGGACCAGGGGGAATGAAAAACTGTTTTTT.

The chain employs TRBV5-1 and TRBJ1-3; the match to TRBD1 covers 7 bases. Germline V gene lookup returns CDR1 SGHRS and CDR2 YFSETQ. After removal of 0 bases from V and 0 bases from J, the junction contained 3 bases not matched to a gene. The CDR3 covers 16 residues. CDR3 sequence: CASSLGDRPSGNTIYF. Here the CDR3 DNA reads TGCGCCAGCAGCTTGGGGGACAGACCCTCTGGAAACACCATATATTTT.

The chain couples TRBV6-2 or TRBV6-3 to TRBJ2-1, with 9 bases aligning to TRBD2. Germline V lookup: CDR1 MNHEY, CDR2 SVGEGT. The V and J ends lost 4 bases and 5 bases, in that order; junction bases with no gene match: 3. CDR3 length equals 14 residues. CDR3 DNA: TGTGCCAGCAGTTCCGGGACTAGCAACAATGAGCAGTTCTTC. Translating it yields CASSSGTSNNEQFF.

This chain links TRBV5-1 with TRBJ2-7; 12 bases are shared with TRBD2. Germline V gives CDR1 SGHRS, CDR2 YFSETQ. The CDR3 consists of 16 residues. J gave up 3 bases and V 5 bases, and 9 bases lay outside the gene matches. The chain's CDR3 is CASSSTSGSFRYEQYF. DNA of the CDR3: TGCGCCAGCAGTTCGACTAGCGGGAGTTTTCGCTACGAGCAGTACTTC.

The gene calls are TRBV4-3 and TRBJ2-1; D may be TRBD1 (5 bases). The V end was cut by 0 bases, the J end by 0 bases, with 6 bases between. From germline, CDR1 is LGHNA and CDR2 YSLEER. This CDR3 has 15 amino acids. The CDR3, as DNA: TGCGCCAGCAGCCAAGACAGGGACTCCTACAATGAGCAGTTCTTC. Protein: CASSQDRDSYNEQFF.

This rearrangement joins TRBV27 to TRBJ2-5, with TRBD2 matching over 16 bases. From germline, CDR1 is MNHEY and CDR2 SMNVEV (reference sequence). V lost 4 bases, J lost 5 bases, and 10 bases stayed unmatched. The CDR3 consists of 18 residues. For the CDR3, the DNA is TGTGCCAGCAGTTCCGGGACTAGCGGGAGGGCCTCGGGGGAGACCCAGTACTTC. Protein: CASSSGTSGRASGETQYF.

This rearrangement joins TRBV2 to TRBJ2-7, with TRBD2 matching 9 bases. Germline V gene sequence: CDR1 SNHLY, CDR2 FYNNEI. Germline trimming cut 7 bases from V and 5 bases from J; bases unmatched to any gene: 12. This CDR3 comprises 15 residues. The CDR3 is CASKVSGRPTNEQYF. The CDR3 DNA reads as TGTGCCAGCAAGGTGAGCGGGAGGCCCACCAACGAGCAGTACTTC.

The chain is built from TRBV20-1 and TRBJ2-7; D is unclear. CDR1 DFQATT and CDR2 SNEGSKA come from the germline V gene (reference sequence). With 3 bases removed from V and 4 bases from J, the gap between germline ends came to 7 bases. The CDR3 is 11 residues long. The CDR3 DNA sequence: TGCAGTGCTAGTTGGAGTTACGAGCAGTACTTC. Its protein is CSASWSYEQYF.

The chain couples TRBV5-1 to TRBJ1-1; D may be TRBD1 (6 bases). CDR1 SGHRS and CDR2 YFSETQ come from the germline V gene. Trimming left V 1 base short and J 1 base short, with 14 bases between. This CDR3 contains 16 residues. The CDR3 loop is CASSLLGGAQNTEAFF. The CDR3 bases are TGCGCCAGCAGCTTGCTGGGGGGGGCCCAGAACACTGAAGCTTTCTTT.

The chain carries TRBV7-9 and TRBJ2-3; TRBD1 matches 8 bases. In germline, CDR1 is SEHNR, CDR2 FQNEAQ (reference sequence). V lost 5 bases to trimming and J lost 0 bases; unmatched junction nucleotides: 4. The CDR3 spans 15 residues. CDR3 DNA: TGTGCCAGCAGCCCGACAGGGGCTAGCACAGATACGCAGTATTTT. It specifies CASSPTGASTDTQYF.

The chain couples TRBV7-9 to TRBJ2-5, with 7 bases aligning to TRBD2. With V trimmed by 5 bases and J by 3 bases, 6 bases remained unmatched. Germline-derived CDR1 and CDR2 are SEHNR and FQNEAQ (reference sequence). There are 14 residues in the CDR3. DNA for the CDR3: TGTGCCAGCAGCCCCTACCGGGGGGAAGAGACCCAGTACTTC. Its protein is CASSPYRGEETQYF.

The sample holds one count of this clone. This rearrangement joins TRBV6-5 to TRBJ2-7, with D perhaps TRBD2 (5 bases). The length of the CDR3 is 15 residues. CDR1 MNHEY and CDR2 SVGAGI come from the germline V gene. Trimming took 0 bases from V and 5 from J, leaving 14 bases between them. This CDR3 reads CASSYSYTAGHEQYF. CDR3 DNA: TGTGCCAGCAGTTACTCGTATACTGCGGGCCACGAGCAGTACTTC.

This clone was seen a handful of times. The rearrangement joins TRBV27 to TRBJ2-1; no clear D. Germline V CDR1 and CDR2: MNHEY, SMNVEV (reference sequence). This CDR3 comprises 15 residues. V was trimmed by 1 base and J by 3 bases, leaving 10 bases between them. CDR3 protein: CASSLYPPRYNEQFF. The CDR3 region has the DNA TGTGCCAGCAGTTTATATCCCCCTCGCTACAATGAGCAGTTCTTC.

The CDR3 nucleotides are TGCGCCAGCAGCCCGCAAATCAGTAATTCACCCCTCCACTTT. Translated, it gives CASSPQISNSPLHF. The chain employs TRBV4-1 and TRBJ1-6; the D is unclear. Trimming pared 4 bases from V and 6 bases from J, leaving 10 bases between. This CDR3 is 14 amino acids long. Germline values: CDR1 MGHRA, CDR2 YSYEKL.

This clone was seen a single time. The V and J genes are TRBV5-4 and TRBJ1-1; weak D call: TRBD1 (6 bases). Between the trimmed V and J ends, which lost 2 bases and 0 bases, there was a span of 8 bases. The CDR3 has 14 residues. Germline CDR1 reads SGHNT; CDR2 reads YYREEE (reference sequence). DNA of the CDR3: TGTGCCAGCAGCTTAGGGGGTTTGAACACTGAAGCTTTCTTT. Translating gives CASSLGGLNTEAFF.

The rearrangement links TRBV6-5 to TRBJ1-2, with TRBD1 identical over 8 bases. Trimming removed 4 bases from V and 2 bases from J; junction bases left unmatched: 9. Germline loops: CDR1 MNHEY, CDR2 SVGAGI. The CDR3 has 16 amino acids. Here the CDR3 DNA reads TGTGCCAGCAGTTTCGGCCGGGACAGGAACAACTATGGCTACACCTTC. This codes for CASSFGRDRNNYGYTF.

This clone has a handful of counts. V and J are TRBV9 and TRBJ1-4; tentatively, D is TRBD1 (5 bases). Looked up from germline, CDR1 is SGDLS and CDR2 is YYNGEE. The CDR3 length is 17 residues. V was clipped by 0 bases and J by 3 bases, with 15 bases between them. CDR3 bases: TGTGCCAGCAGCGTAGTTACCCTTGGAGGGGCTAATGAAAAACTGTTTTTT. This sequence encodes CASSVVTLGGANEKLFF.

In this sample, this clone turned up a few times. V gene TRBV30 combines with J gene TRBJ1-2, with D uncertain. Germline V gene data show CDR1 as GTSNPN and CDR2 as SVGIG (reference sequence). V lost 2 bases and J lost 5, with 6 bases in between. This CDR3 is built from 11 residues. This chain's CDR3 is CAWSNIYGYTF. CDR3 DNA: TGTGCCTGGAGTAATATATATGGCTACACCTTC.

The CDR3 DNA is TGTGCCAGCAGCTTAGGAGAGGCCGCCGGGAGCGATGAGCAGTTCTTC. Protein: CASSLGEAAGSDEQFF. This chain uses TRBV11-3 with TRBJ2-1; D may be TRBD2 (6 bases). Trimming stripped 1 base from V and 8 bases from J, with 18 bases between. The CDR3 has 16 residues. CDR1 is SGHNT, CDR2 YENEEA, per germline.

The chain combines TRBV16 with TRBJ1-1; TRBD1 might be the D (5 bases). CDR3 length: 14 amino acids. Germline V gene lookup returns CDR1 KGHSY and CDR2 FQNENV. The V end was cut by 0 bases, the J end by 1 base, with 6 bases between. CDR3 region: CASSQSGGNTEAFF. CDR3 DNA: TGTGCCAGCAGCCAATCGGGGGGGAACACTGAAGCTTTCTTT.

V usage is TRBV13 and J usage is TRBJ1-1; D unclear. The V gene's germline CDR1 is PRHDT and CDR2 FYEKMQ (reference sequence). V was trimmed by 3 bases and J by 3 bases, leaving 8 bases between them. CDR3 size: 13 residues. The CDR3 here is CASSFRRDTEAFF. CDR3 coding DNA: TGTGCCAGCAGCTTCCGGAGGGACACTGAAGCTTTCTTT.

The V and J genes are TRBV7-2 and TRBJ2-7; D is uncertain. The CDR3 is 13 residues long. The V and J ends lost 2 bases and 3 bases respectively, with 8 bases between them. Germline V gene sequence: CDR1 SGHTA, CDR2 FQGNSA. CDR3 region: CASSLTVNYEQYF. CDR3 DNA: TGTGCCAGCAGCTTAACAGTTAACTACGAGCAGTACTTC.

The V call is TRBV9, the J call TRBJ1-2; a weak D match, TRBD1 (6 bases). The CDR3 consists of 15 residues. V lost 4 bases and J 8 bases, leaving 21 bases between the germline ends. Germline V lookup: CDR1 SGDLS, CDR2 YYNGEE. This CDR3 is CASSLSQGTGGGYTF. In DNA form, the CDR3 reads TGTGCCAGCAGCCTCTCCCAGGGGACCGGGGGGGGCTACACCTTC. Complete variable domain (other parts from reference TRBV9 and TRBJ1-2): DSGVTQTPKHLITATGQRVTLRCSPRSGDLSVYWYQQSLDQGLQFLIQYYNGEERAKGNILERFSAQQFPDLHSELNLSSLELGDSALYFCASSLSQGTGGGYTFGSGTRLTVV.